Given below is one T cell receptor beta chain in context. Its antigen is currently unknown. This entry comes from a study of CD8+ T cells in alopecia areata. Overall study: Those patients who were treated received oral tofacitinib, which was given at 5 to 10 mg twice daily for moderate-to-severe alopecia areata. Broader study findings: Clonality exceeded that of normal scalp in lesional scalp, most notably in alopecia totalis/universalis.

TCR sequencing used cDNA made by reverse transcription of extracted RNA. Some clones are missing from TCRdb's copy, which holds only in-frame ones; the method was immunoSEQ multiplex PCR. Of 150,000 to 200,000 clones detected, roughly 63% appear once; the ten largest clones hold approximately 16%. Treatment indicated: oral pan-JAK inhibitor, 5-10 mg twice daily. It was from alopecia areata patients that lesional scalp punch biopsies and peripheral blood were collected. This CDR3 is built from 16 residues. Germline loops: CDR1 MNHEY, CDR2 SMNVEV (reference sequence). Trimming cost V 7 bases and J 0 bases; bases outside gene matches: 8.

The clonotype comes from a human donor with alopecia areata. The sample in question was CD4+ T cells sorted from blood, obtained at approximately week 56, from a patient treated with tofacitinib. The rearrangement links TRBV27 to TRBJ1-1; 10 bases fit TRBD1. The CDR3 coding sequence is TGTGCCAGCAAGGCCGGGACAGGGGATCTGAACACTGAAGCTTTCTTT. Protein sequence: CASKAGTGDLNTEAFF.